This T cell receptor beta chain appears in the sequencing data of a study of T cells after yellow fever vaccination (dated by TCRdb to between 2018 and 2020). For the study in its entirety: The SMART-Seq v4 Ultra Low Input RNA kit was used to prepare libraries from fractions with low cell numbers. Bulk TCR alpha and beta repertoires were sequenced longitudinally to track T-cell clones before and after primary and booster YFV17D yellow fever vaccination. Blood was drawn at multiple timepoints before and after primary and secondary immunization, with bulk PBMC replicates and cell subsets isolated. Two healthy male donors made up the cohort, one aged 18 to 30 years and the other aged 30 to 40 years.

CDR1 and CDR2, looked up from the germline V gene, are SGHRS and YFSETQ. The CDR3 goes from the cysteine to the phenylalanine over 13 residues. Here the CDR3 DNA is all that survives: 39 bases in frame from base 1. Trimming takes 4 bases from V and 2 bases from J, and the germline ends sit 10 bases apart. TCR cDNA was synthesized by 5'RACE template switching, through which a universal primer site and unique molecular identifiers were introduced. Priming for cDNA synthesis came from both the TCR alpha and TCR beta constant segments. Library amplification involved two PCR steps, and the second step added sample barcodes and sequencing adapters. Sequencing of libraries was performed on Illumina HiSeq 2500 (2x100 bp) or NovaSeq (2x150 bp). Per the authors' processing: Reads were demultiplexed and collapsed into UMI consensus sequences with MIGEC, and V(D)J alignment was performed with MiXCR. Vaccine-responding clonotypes were identified with edgeR using replicate PBMC samples, with FDR below 0.01 and a log2 fold change above 5 up to day 15 being required. CD4 or CD8 identity was assigned to each bulk clonotype according to whether the clonotype was present at higher abundance in the sequenced CD4 repertoire or the sequenced CD8 repertoire. TCRdb reworked the public reads: Q25 trimming with fastp, MiXCR clone assembly, productive beta chains retained. Each CDR3 protein gets just one entry, which takes the most common genes and DNA from the rows behind it. The V and J calls shown here were made by TCRdb, not taken from the authors' results. For this sample the table gives some 110,000 distinct CDR3 sequences, of which under 9% were detected only once. The top ten clonotypes cover 25% of the sample.

Broader findings and caveats from the paper: Compared with the primary T-cell response, the secondary T-cell response was faster but weaker, reaching its peak on day 5 rather than on day 15. A small share of clonotypes was detected in both CD4 and CD8 compartments, with the overlap likely arising from convergent recombination. Because abundant contaminating clonotypes from the bulk population could be contained in FACS-sorted repertoires, computational filtering was required. After the booster, most clones that had expanded after primary vaccination were detected again (nearly 97% of CD4 and about 88% of CD8), suggesting broad maintenance of memory. Because only two donors were included in the study, the extent to which the findings can be generalized is limited.

Ten or more counts support this clonotype. Its antigen target is currently unknown. Base qualities were left out, and no much larger clone turns up one base away. What the treatment or condition label conveys for this sample: live attenuated yellow fever vaccine strain. A standard Ficoll-Paque protocol was used to isolate PBMCs from peripheral blood. CD4 and CD8 T-cell fractions were isolated with Dynabeads CD4 and CD8 positive selection kits. TriZol was used to extract RNA from bulk PBMCs, from CD4 and CD8 fractions, and from dextramer-positive and dextramer-negative fractions. This sequence originates from a man aged 25-45 years who received the YFV17D yellow fever vaccine. Sequencing used CD8+ T cells sorted from PBMCs, obtained 45 days after the yellow fever booster vaccination. The V gene is TRBV5-1 and the J gene is TRBJ2-7; TRBD2 might be the D gene, on 5 matching bases. The DNA sequence is given as TGCGCCAGCAGCCCGTACGGGACCTACGAGCAGTACTTC. It encodes CASSPYGTYEQYF.